Listed here are 5 T cell receptor beta chains from one sample, sequenced in a study of CXCR3-negative and CXCR3-positive naive CD8 T cells. All TRB cDNA libraries came from 5' RACE performed with UMI labels. One entry per CDR3 protein, without DNA, is what TCRdb gives after re-calling the 5' RACE reads. Reported are about 62,000 distinct CDR3 sequences; the ten largest clones contain more than 4%. The material sequenced was naive CXCR3- CD8+ T cells from blood. Subset indicated: CD45RO-CCR7+CD27+CD95- naive CD8+ T cells lacking CXCR3 (TNR3-). These receptors came from a human donor in good health. Some clones in this sample may be carry-over from other donors' samples.

This chain connects TRBV14 to TRBJ2-7; the D gene TCRdb calls, TRBD1, cannot be checked with no DNA. The germline V gene has CDR1 SGHDN and CDR2 FVKESK. This CDR3 has 16 residues. CDR3 sequence reads: CASSQDWGITAYEQYF.

This chain links TRBV19 with TRBJ1-1; the D gene TCRdb calls, TRBD1, cannot be checked with no DNA. CDR1 is LNHDA, CDR2 SQIVND, per germline (reference sequence). The CDR3 sequence is 13 residues long. CDR3 in amino acids: CASSITGGTEAFF.

This sequence joins TRBV12-3 or TRBV12-4 and TRBJ1-2. This CDR3 region has 17 residues. CDR3 in amino acids: CASSFTAYSAIGGGYTF.

This rearrangement joins TRBV28 to TRBJ2-1; TCRdb proposes TRBD1, but this gene call is untestable without DNA. Germline CDR1 reads MDHEN; CDR2 reads SYDVKM. This CDR3 is 16 amino acids long. The CDR3 sequence: CASSPPITGVSDEQFF.

This chain connects TRBV14 to TRBJ2-2; TCRdb designates TRBD2, a call that cannot be tested without DNA. The CDR3 totals 21 residues. Germline V gives CDR1 SGHDN, CDR2 FVKESK. Here the CDR3 reads CASSQDGYRSSGRTNTGELFF.